Following are 3 T cell receptor beta chains from one sample sequenced in a study of T-cell memory formation after mild COVID-19 (dated by TCRdb to the early 2020s). Library method: 5' RACE. Sequencing was carried out with an Illumina NovaSeq 6000. Using fastp at Q25 and MiXCR, TCRdb reprocessed the public reads and kept productive beta chains. Each record represents a unique CDR3 protein, reported with the most common genes and DNA among its rows. For this sample the table gives around 300,000 distinct CDR3 sequences, of which roughly an eighth were detected only once. Over 20% of the sample rests with the top ten. Sample: PBMCs or a T cell subset sorted from them (not recorded which). All receptors come from a young man who had mild COVID-19 (a few samples of this study predate the infection). The sample titles of this study are shuffled in the database, so cell type and time point are left out; the donor was told from shared clones.

The chain is built from TRBV6-5 and TRBJ2-2, with 9 bases fitting TRBD2. The V segment lost 5 bases and the J segment 6 bases; nucleotides outside the gene matches: 10. The CDR3 is 16 residues long. Germline CDR1 and CDR2: MNHEY and SVGAGI. The CDR3 region is CASSPPGLAGSGELFF. The DNA for the CDR3 is TGTGCCAGCAGTCCGCCGGGACTAGCAGGATCCGGGGAGCTGTTTTTT.

In this sample, this clonotype turned up many times. CDR3 bases: TGTGCCAGCAGTGCCCGGCAGGGTTCGGATGGCTACACCTTC. Amino acid sequence: CASSARQGSDGYTF. V usage is TRBV6-2 or TRBV6-3 and J usage is TRBJ1-2, with a weak D call TRBD1 (5 bases). The CDR3 is 14 amino acids. The germline gives CDR1 MNHEY, CDR2 SVGEGT. V was clipped by 5 bases and J by 6 bases, with 16 bases between them.

The chain recombines TRBV3-1 with TRBJ2-7; TRBD1 matches at 9 bases. V shed 1 base and J 5 bases; nucleotides not matched to a gene: 3. Per the germline V gene, CDR1 is LGHDT and CDR2 is YNNKEL (reference sequence). The CDR3 loop spans 14 amino acids. Written as DNA, the CDR3 is TGTGCCAGCAGCCAAGGGACAGGGGAAGACGAGCAGTACGTC. It encodes CASSQGTGEDEQYV.